The 11 T cell receptor beta chains given below trace back to one sample, sequenced in a study of cytomegalovirus exposure and HLA in healthy donors. Researchers ran the PCR with 60 Vbeta and 13 Jbeta primers. Method: immunoSEQ multiplex PCR; TCRdb's copy keeps in-frame clones and lacks some. The table has 110,000 or so clones, approximately 79% seen once. The sample taken for sequencing was PBMCs. These receptor sequences come from a man in his forties or fifties in good health and CMV-seropositive.

The chain couples TRBV2 to TRBJ1-4; 8 positions match TRBD1. This CDR3 region has 16 residues. Germline CDR1 is SNHLY and CDR2 is FYNNEI. With V trimmed by 4 bases and J by 7 bases, 11 bases remained unmatched. CDR3 nucleotides: TGTGCCAGCAGTGTCGACAGGGGAAGCTGGGGTGAAAAACTGTTTTTT. Its translation is CASSVDRGSWGEKLFF.

The chain employs TRBV5-4 and TRBJ2-5; 10 bases match TRBD2. The V gene's germline CDR1 is SGHNT and CDR2 YYREEE (reference sequence). The CDR3 sequence is 16 residues long. J gave up 5 bases and V 4 bases, and 11 bases lay outside the gene matches. The CDR3, as DNA: TGTGCCAGCAGCGTCTTTAGCGGGAGGTCTCGGGAGACCCAGTACTTC. This sequence encodes CASSVFSGRSRETQYF.

The rearrangement joins TRBV29-1 to TRBJ1-2; 8 bases agree with TRBD1. The ends lost 6 bases at V and 3 bases at J; junction bases unmatched: 9. Germline values: CDR1 SQVTM, CDR2 ANQGSEA. CDR3 length: 14 residues. DNA for the CDR3: TGCAGCGTGGGGGGACAGGCGAAATACTATGGCTACACCTTC. Translating gives CSVGGQAKYYGYTF.

V and J are TRBV7-9 and TRBJ2-1, with D maybe TRBD2 (5 bases). V lost 5 bases and J 0 bases, leaving 14 bases between the germline ends. Germline CDR1 SEHNR, CDR2 FQNEAQ (reference sequence). CDR3 length equals 16 residues. The CDR3 nucleotides are TGTGCCAGCAGCCCGGCCCGCAGCGGCTCCTACAATGAGCAGTTCTTC. Amino acid sequence: CASSPARSGSYNEQFF. Looking up the rest from reference TRBV7-9 and TRBJ2-1 gives the full variable domain: DTGVSQNPRHKITKRGQNVTFRCDPISEHNRLYWYRQTLGQGPEFLTYFQNEAQLEKSRLLSDRFSAERPKGSFSTLEIQRTEQGDSAMYLCASSPARSGSYNEQFFGPGTRLTVL.

This clone has just a few counts. Lacking the conserved final phenylalanine or tryptophan, this CDR3 likely reflects a read error. It is unclear where the CDR3 begins or ends on the DNA, so no DNA is shown, and the CDR3 is as TCRdb lists it. CDR3 sequence: CASSEAGDTGELFL. The chain carries TRBV25-1 and TRBJ2-2; TRBD2 is the table's D call, not checked against the DNA. Counting both end residues, the CDR3 totals 14 amino acids. CDR1 and CDR2 (germline): MGHDK, SYGVNS.

V gene TRBV27 combines with J gene TRBJ1-3; D is unresolved. CDR3 length equals 15 residues. The ends were cut back, 5 bases at V and 8 bases at J, with 19 bases in the middle. CDR1 and CDR2 (germline): MNHEY, SMNVEV (reference sequence). The CDR3 sequence is CASSPRTEGLYTIYF. The CDR3 DNA follows: TGTGCCAGCAGTCCGCGGACGGAGGGTTTGTACACCATATATTTT.

Comments on this clone: The germline gene is not matched at one end of the junction; a read error may be the cause. V usage is TRBV25-1 and J usage is TRBJ1-2; D remains unclear. The CDR3 has 11 amino acids. Germline V gene sequence: CDR1 MGHDK, CDR2 SYGVNS. The CDR3, as DNA: TGCGCCTATTGGGAGGGTTTTGGCTACACCTTC. It codes for CAYWEGFGYTF.

This clone was detected only a few times. At one of its ends the junction is not consistent with the germline gene, which may arise from a read error. The chain links TRBV7-9 to TRBJ2-7, with no clear D. Germline CDR1 reads SEHNR; CDR2 reads FQNEAQ (reference sequence). The CDR3 has 11 amino acids. In nucleotides, the CDR3 is TGTTCCAGCAGTACAACCTACGAGCAGTACTTC. It is translated as CSSSTTYEQYF. The full variable domain, in which reference TRBV7-9 and TRBJ2-7 provide the parts outside the CDR3, is DTGVSQNPRHKITKRGQNVTFRCDPISEHNRLYWYRQTLGQGPEFLTYFQNEAQLEKSRLLSDRFSAERPKGSFSTLEIQRTEQGDSAMYLCSSSTTYEQYFGPGTRLTVT.

The V gene is TRBV5-4, the J gene TRBJ2-1; possibly TRBD1 for D (6 bases). The V end was cut by 2 bases, the J end by 4 bases, with 13 bases between. The CDR3 contains 15 residues. Germline V gene data show CDR1 as SGHNT and CDR2 as YYREEE (reference sequence). DNA of the CDR3: TGTGCCAGCAGCTTACAGGGAGTCCGATACAATGAGCAGTTCTTC. Translated, it gives CASSLQGVRYNEQFF. Looking up the rest from reference TRBV5-4 and TRBJ2-1 gives the full variable domain: ETGVTQSPTHLIKTRGQQVTLRCSSQSGHNTVSWYQQALGQGPQFIFQYYREEENGRGNFPPRFSGLQFPNYSSELNVNALELDDSALYLCASSLQGVRYNEQFFGPGTRLTVL.

The V call is TRBV19, the J call TRBJ1-4; TRBD1 aligns across 9 bases. The CDR3 contains 18 residues. Per the germline V gene, CDR1 is LNHDA and CDR2 is SQIVND (reference sequence). Unmatched junction bases numbered 12, after V lost 0 bases and J lost 7 bases. CDR3 loop: CASSIELNAGQGREKLFF. The DNA of the CDR3 is TGTGCCAGTAGTATAGAGCTTAATGCGGGACAGGGACGTGAAAAACTGTTTTTT.

The rearrangement links TRBV7-2 to TRBJ1-1; D might be TRBD1 (5 bases). The ends were cut back, 4 bases at V and 11 bases at J, with 26 bases in the middle. Germline V CDR1 and CDR2: SGHTA, FQGNSA. The CDR3 has 16 amino acids. CDR3 in amino acids: CASSSIPDISMGPAFF. The CDR3 coding sequence is TGTGCCAGCAGCTCCATCCCGGACATTAGCATGGGGCCGGCTTTCTTT. Based on the CDR3 plus reference TRBV7-2 and TRBJ1-1, the full variable domain is GAGVSQSPSNKVTEKGKDVELRCDPISGHTALYWYRQSLGQGLEFLIYFQGNSAPDKSGLPSDRFSAERTGGSVSTLTIQRTQQEDSAVYLCASSSIPDISMGPAFFGQGTRLTVV.